This TCR beta chain was obtained from a study of early T cells in non-severe SARS-CoV-2 infection. Study outcomes and limitations: In VDJdb matching, anti-spike CD8 responses were favored while private and CD4 specificities went missing.

TCRdb independently ran MiXCR on the 5' RACE reads; one entry per CDR3 protein. In the table there are about 67,000 distinct CDR3 sequences, around 10% of which are singletons. The CDR3 contains 14 residues. The V gene's germline CDR1 is SGHTA and CDR2 FQGTGA. Trimming stripped 5 bases from V and 4 bases from J, with 13 bases between. This clonotype was picked up a small number of times. Its target is not known. The gene calls are TRBV7-3 and TRBJ2-3; TRBD1 or TRBD2 may be the D gene (5 bases each). The sample comprised whole blood. The sequence was collected from an adult who was a healthcare worker with PCR-confirmed SARS-CoV-2 infection or an uninfected control (not recorded which). The CDR3 spells CASSPLGVADTQYF. The CDR3 bases are TGTGCCAGCAGCCCCCTGGGGGTGGCAGATACGCAGTATTTT. The full variable domain, completed using reference TRBV7-3 and TRBJ2-3, is GAGVSQTPSNKVTEKGKYVELRCDPISGHTALYWYRQSLGQGPEFLIYFQGTGAADDSGLPNDRFFAVRPEGSVSTLKIQRTERGDSAVYLCASSPLGVADTQYFGPGTRLTVL.